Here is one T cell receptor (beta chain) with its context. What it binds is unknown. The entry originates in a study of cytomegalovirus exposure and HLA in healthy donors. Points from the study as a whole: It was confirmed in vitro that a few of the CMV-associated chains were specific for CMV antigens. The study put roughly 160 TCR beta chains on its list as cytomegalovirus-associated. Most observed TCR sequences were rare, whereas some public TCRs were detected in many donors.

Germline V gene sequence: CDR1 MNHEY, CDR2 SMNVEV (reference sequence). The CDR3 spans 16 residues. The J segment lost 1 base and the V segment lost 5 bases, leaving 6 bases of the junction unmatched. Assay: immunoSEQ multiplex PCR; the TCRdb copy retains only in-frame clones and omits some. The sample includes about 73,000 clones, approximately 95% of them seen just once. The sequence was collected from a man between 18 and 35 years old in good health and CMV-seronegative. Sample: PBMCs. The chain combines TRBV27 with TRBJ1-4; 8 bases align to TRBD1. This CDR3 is CASSRGTGGTNEKLFF. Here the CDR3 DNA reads TGTGCCAGCAGTAGGGGTACAGGGGGAACTAATGAAAAACTGTTTTTT.